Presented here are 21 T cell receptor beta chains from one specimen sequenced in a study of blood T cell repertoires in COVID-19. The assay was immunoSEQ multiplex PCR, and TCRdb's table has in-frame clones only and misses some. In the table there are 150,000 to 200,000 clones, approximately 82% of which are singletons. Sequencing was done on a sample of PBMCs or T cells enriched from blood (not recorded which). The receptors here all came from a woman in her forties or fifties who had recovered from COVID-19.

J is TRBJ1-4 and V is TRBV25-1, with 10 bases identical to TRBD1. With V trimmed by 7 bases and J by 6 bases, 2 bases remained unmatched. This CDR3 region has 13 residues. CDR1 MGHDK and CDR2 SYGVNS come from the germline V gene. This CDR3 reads CASTGQGYEKLFF. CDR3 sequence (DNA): TGTGCCAGCACGGGACAGGGGTATGAAAAACTGTTTTTT. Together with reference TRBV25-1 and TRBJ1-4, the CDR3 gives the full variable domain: EADIYQTPRYLVIGTGKKITLECSQTMGHDKMYWYQQDPGMELHLIHYSYGVNSTEKGDLSSESTVSRIRTEHFPLTLESARPSHTSQYLCASTGQGYEKLFFGSGTQLSVL.

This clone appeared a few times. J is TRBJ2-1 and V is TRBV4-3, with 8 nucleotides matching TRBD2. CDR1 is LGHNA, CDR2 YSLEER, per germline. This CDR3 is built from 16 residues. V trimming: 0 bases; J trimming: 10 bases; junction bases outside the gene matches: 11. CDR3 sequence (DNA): TGCGCCAGCAGCCAAGACACCCAGCGGGAGCAAGGGGAGCAGTTCTTC. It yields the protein CASSQDTQREQGEQFF.

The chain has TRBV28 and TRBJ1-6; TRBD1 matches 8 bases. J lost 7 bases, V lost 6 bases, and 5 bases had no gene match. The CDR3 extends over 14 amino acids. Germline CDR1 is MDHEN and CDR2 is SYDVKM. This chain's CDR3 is CASRGQGKNSPLHF. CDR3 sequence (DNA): TGTGCCAGCAGAGGACAGGGAAAAAATTCACCCCTCCACTTT.

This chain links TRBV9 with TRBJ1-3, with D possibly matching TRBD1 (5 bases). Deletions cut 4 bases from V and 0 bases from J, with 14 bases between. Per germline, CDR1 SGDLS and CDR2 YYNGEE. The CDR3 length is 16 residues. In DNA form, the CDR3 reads TGTGCCAGCAGCCCCGAGGGACTGCACTCTGGAAACACCATATATTTT. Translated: CASSPEGLHSGNTIYF.

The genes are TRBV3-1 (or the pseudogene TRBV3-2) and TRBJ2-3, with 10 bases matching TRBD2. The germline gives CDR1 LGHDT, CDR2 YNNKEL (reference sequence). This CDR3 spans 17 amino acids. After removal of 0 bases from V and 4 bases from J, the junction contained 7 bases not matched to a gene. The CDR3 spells CASSQEVLAGSADTQYF. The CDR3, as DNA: TGTGCCAGCAGCCAAGAAGTACTAGCGGGGAGTGCAGATACGCAGTATTTT.

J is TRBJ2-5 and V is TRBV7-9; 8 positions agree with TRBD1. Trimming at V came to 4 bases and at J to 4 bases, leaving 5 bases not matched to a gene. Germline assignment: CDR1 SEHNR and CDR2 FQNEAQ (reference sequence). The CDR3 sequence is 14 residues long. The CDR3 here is CASSSGQGGETQYF. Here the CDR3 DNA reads TGTGCCAGCAGCTCTGGACAGGGCGGAGAGACCCAGTACTTC. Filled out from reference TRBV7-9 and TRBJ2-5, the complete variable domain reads DTGVSQNPRHKITKRGQNVTFRCDPISEHNRLYWYRQTLGQGPEFLTYFQNEAQLEKSRLLSDRFSAERPKGSFSTLEIQRTEQGDSAMYLCASSSGQGGETQYFGPGTRLLVL.

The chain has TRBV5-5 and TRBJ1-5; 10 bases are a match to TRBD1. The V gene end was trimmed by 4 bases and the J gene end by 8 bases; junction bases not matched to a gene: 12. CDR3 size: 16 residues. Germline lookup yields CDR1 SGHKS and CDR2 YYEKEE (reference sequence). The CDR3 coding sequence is TGTGCCAGCAGCCCGACCGGGACAGGGGCCTTTGAGCCCCAGCATTTT. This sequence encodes CASSPTGTGAFEPQHF.

The CDR3 here is CASSPGLASSTDTQYF. DNA of the CDR3: TGCGCCAGCAGCCCTGGGCTAGCCTCTAGCACAGATACGCAGTATTTT. V and J are TRBV4-1 and TRBJ2-3; a weak D match, TRBD2 (5 bases). Trimming pared 4 bases from V and 0 bases from J, leaving 14 bases between. The CDR3 covers 16 residues. Germline-derived CDR1 and CDR2 are MGHRA and YSYEKL.

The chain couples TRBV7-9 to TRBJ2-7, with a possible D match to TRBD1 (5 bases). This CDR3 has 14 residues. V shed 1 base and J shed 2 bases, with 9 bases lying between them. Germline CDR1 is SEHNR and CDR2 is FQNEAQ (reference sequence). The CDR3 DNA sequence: TGTGCCAGCAGCTTAGGTATGGGGCCCTACGAGCAGTACTTC. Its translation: CASSLGMGPYEQYF.

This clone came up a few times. Here the CDR3 DNA reads TGTGCCAGCAACCGCTGGGACAGGGGCGACACTGAAGCTTTCTTT. It specifies CASNRWDRGDTEAFF. The chain links TRBV3-1 (or the pseudogene TRBV3-2) to TRBJ1-1; 10 bases align to TRBD1. The germline CDR1 and CDR2 sequences are LGHDT and YNNKEL (reference sequence). The CDR3 has 15 residues. Trimming at V came to 7 bases and at J to 3 bases, leaving 8 bases not matched to a gene.

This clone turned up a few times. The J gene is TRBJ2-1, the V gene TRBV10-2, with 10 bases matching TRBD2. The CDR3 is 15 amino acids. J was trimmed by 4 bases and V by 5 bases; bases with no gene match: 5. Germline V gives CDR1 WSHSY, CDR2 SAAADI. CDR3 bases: TGCGCCAGCAGTACAGGACTAGCGGAGTACAATGAGCAGTTCTTC. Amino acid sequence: CASSTGLAEYNEQFF.

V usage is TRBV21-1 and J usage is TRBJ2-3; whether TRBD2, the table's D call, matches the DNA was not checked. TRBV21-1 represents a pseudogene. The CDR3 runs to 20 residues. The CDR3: CASSPSGGTSGRTCTDTQYF. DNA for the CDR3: TGTGCCAGCAGCCCCTCTGGAGGGACTAGCGGGAGGACGTGCACAGATACGCAGTATTTT.

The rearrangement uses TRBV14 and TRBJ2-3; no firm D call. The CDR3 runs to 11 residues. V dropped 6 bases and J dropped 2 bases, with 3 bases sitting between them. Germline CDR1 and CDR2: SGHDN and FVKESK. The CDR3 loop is CASSYTDTQYF. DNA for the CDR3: TGTGCCAGCAGTTACACAGATACGCAGTATTTT. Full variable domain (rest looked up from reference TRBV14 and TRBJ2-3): EAGVTQFPSHSVIEKGQTVTLRCDPISGHDNLYWYRRVMGKEIKFLLHFVKESKQDESGMPNNRFLAERTGGTYSTLKVQPAELEDSGVYFCASSYTDTQYFGPGTRLTVL.

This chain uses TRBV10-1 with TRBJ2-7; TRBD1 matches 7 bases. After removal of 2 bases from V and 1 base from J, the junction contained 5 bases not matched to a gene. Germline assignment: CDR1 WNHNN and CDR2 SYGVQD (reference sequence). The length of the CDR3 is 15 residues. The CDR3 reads CASSESRGKSYEQYF. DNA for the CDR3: TGCGCCAGCAGTGAGAGCAGGGGGAAATCCTACGAGCAGTACTTC.

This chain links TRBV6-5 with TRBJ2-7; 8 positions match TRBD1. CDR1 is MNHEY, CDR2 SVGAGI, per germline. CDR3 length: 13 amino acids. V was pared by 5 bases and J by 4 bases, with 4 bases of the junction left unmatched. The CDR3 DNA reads TGTGCCAGCAGTCGGACAGGGTTGTACGAGCAGTACTTC. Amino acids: CASSRTGLYEQYF.

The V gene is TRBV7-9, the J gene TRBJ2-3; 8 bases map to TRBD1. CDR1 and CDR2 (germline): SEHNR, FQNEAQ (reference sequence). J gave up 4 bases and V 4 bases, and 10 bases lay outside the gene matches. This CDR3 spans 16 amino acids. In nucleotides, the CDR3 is TGTGCCAGCAGCTCGGGGAGGACAGGGTTGGCAGATACGCAGTATTTT. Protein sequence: CASSSGRTGLADTQYF.

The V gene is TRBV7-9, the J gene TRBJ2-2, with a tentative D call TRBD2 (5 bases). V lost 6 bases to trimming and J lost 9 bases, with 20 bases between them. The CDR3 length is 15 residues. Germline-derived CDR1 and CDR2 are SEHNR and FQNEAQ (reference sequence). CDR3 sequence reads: CASRPAGSADRELFF. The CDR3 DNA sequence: TGTGCCAGCAGGCCGGCGGGTAGCGCCGACCGGGAGCTGTTTTTT.

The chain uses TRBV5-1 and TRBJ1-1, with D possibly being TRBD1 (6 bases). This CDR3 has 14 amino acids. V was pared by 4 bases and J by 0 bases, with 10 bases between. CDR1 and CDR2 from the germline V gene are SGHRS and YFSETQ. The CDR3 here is CASSRGGLNTEAFF. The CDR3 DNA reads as TGCGCCAGCAGCAGGGGGGGTCTGAACACTGAAGCTTTCTTT.

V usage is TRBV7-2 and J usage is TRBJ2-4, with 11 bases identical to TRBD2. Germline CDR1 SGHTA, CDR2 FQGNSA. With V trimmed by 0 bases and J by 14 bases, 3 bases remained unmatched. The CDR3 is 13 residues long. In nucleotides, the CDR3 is TGTGCCAGCAGCTTAGCGGGACTAGCGGAAAAGTACTTC. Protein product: CASSLAGLAEKYF.

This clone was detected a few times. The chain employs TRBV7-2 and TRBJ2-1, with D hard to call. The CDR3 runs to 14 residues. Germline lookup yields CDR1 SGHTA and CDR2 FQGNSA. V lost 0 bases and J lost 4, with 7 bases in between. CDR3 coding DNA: TGTGCCAGCAGCTTAGCTAAGCTGTACAATGAGCAGTTCTTC. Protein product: CASSLAKLYNEQFF.

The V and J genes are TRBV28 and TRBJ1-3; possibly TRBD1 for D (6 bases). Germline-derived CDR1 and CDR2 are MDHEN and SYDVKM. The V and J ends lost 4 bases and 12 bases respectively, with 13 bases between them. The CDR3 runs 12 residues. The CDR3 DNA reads TGTGCCAGCAGTTCCACAGGGACCCGCATATATTTT. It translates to CASSSTGTRIYF.